Listed below are T cell receptor beta chains from one sample, sequenced in a study of T cells expressing NK-cell markers. Reanalyzing the 5' RACE reads, TCRdb keeps one entry per CDR3 protein, without DNA. This listing includes around 280,000 distinct CDR3 sequences. The specimen sequenced was blood T cells: a sorted CD56 or NKG2C T cell subset, CD4+ or CD8+ T cells, or bulk PBMC T cells (not recorded which). The receptor source for this set is a man between 18 and 29 years old in good health. The CDR3 runs from the conserved cysteine through the conserved F or W.

TRBJ1-1 TRBV9 CASSVRQESEAFF
TRBJ2-5 TRBV5-1 CASSLAEGWETQYF
TRBJ2-3 TRBV12-3/TRBV12-4 CASTGLAGADTQYF
TRBJ2-3 TRBV12-3/TRBV12-4 CASSFGGLRSTDTQYF
TRBJ2-2 TRBV5-1 CASSLVGQGYTGELFF
TRBJ1-1 TRBV18 CASSVGIVNTEAFF
TRBJ1-5 TRBV12-3/TRBV12-4 CASSLAAQGYNQPQHF
TRBJ2-1 TRBV5-1 CASSLDGARGNEQFF
TRBJ1-5 TRBV12-3/TRBV12-4 CASSRSTGASNQPQHF
TRBJ2-5 TRBV4-2 CASSQERTRNQETQYF
TRBJ1-4 TRBV2 CASSEEQGGEKLFF
TRBJ1-6 TRBV20-1 CSVLGAGQMNNSPLHF
TRBJ2-1 TRBV20-1 CSAQRTGLAGYNEQFF
TRBJ2-1 TRBV6-4 CASSSDAGEVGGLALVNEQFF
TRBJ1-6 TRBV27 CASSLADRNSPLHF
TRBJ2-2 TRBV12-3/TRBV12-4 CASSSGRDTRAGELFF
TRBJ2-1 TRBV9 CASSSLSSYNEQFF
TRBJ1-2 TRBV20-1 CSASVSERDYGYTF
TRBJ2-7 TRBV15 CATSSMVAGIHEQYF
TRBJ1-2 TRBV20-1 CSERQGSYGYTF
TRBJ2-2 TRBV19 CASSGQDRGLMRFAGELFF
TRBJ2-3 TRBV7-9 CASSFSGAGDTQYF
TRBJ2-7 TRBV27 CASRGSYQQGNTYEQYF
TRBJ2-5 TRBV4-1 CASSQVSFWGGETQYF
TRBJ2-3 TRBV5-1 CASSTDRDAQYF
TRBJ2-1 TRBV12-3/TRBV12-4 CASSFGLHGDEQFF
TRBJ2-1 TRBV24-1 CATRESSYNEQFF
TRBJ2-7 TRBV11-1 CASSFGTVPYEQYF
TRBJ2-3 TRBV10-1 CASSDFTDTQYF
TRBJ2-3 TRBV3-1 CASSHGRTQYF
TRBJ1-3 TRBV29-1 CSGVRPRLSGNTIYF
TRBJ2-7 TRBV18 CASSPPGREGIHEQYF
TRBJ1-2 TRBV10-3 CAAGPPNYGYTF
TRBJ1-3 TRBV12-3/TRBV12-4 CASSPAGQGKRSRDTIYF
TRBJ1-4 TRBV30 CAWSSGVATNEKLFF
TRBJ2-1 TRBV18 CASSPGLAGIVEQFF
TRBJ2-2 TRBV6-1 CASKPGGSTGELFF
TRBJ1-5 TRBV12-3/TRBV12-4 CASSLNRWGMDGNQPQHF
TRBJ2-5 TRBV12-3/TRBV12-4 CASSPAETQYF
TRBJ2-4 TRBV28 CASSPGQGKNIQYF
TRBJ1-1 TRBV10-3 CASSFDREGTEAFF